These T cell receptor beta chains were read from a single sample in a study of OX40 agonist ivuxolimab in advanced cancers. This table comes from immunoSEQ multiplex PCR, and its TCRdb copy is limited to in-frame clones, with some not included. The sample records about 73,000 clones, around 90% being singletons. This material consisted of CD4+ or CD8+ T cells sorted from blood, taken in a trial of the OX40 agonist ivuxolimab. The receptors derive from an adult with an advanced solid tumor such as melanoma, head and neck, liver or kidney cancer. Both conserved end residues are part of each CDR3. The D gene is left open where the match is weak. Part of the rows lack a size; the others show once, few, many or a class for expanded clones.

J	D	size	V	CDR3	DNA
TRBJ2-7	.	.	TRBV28	CASSFPAGPLGVVQYF	TGTGCCAGCAGTTTCCCGGCAGGGCCCTTGGGGGTAGTGCAGTACTTC
TRBJ2-1	TRBD2	.	TRBV11-2	CASSPGVAGDNYEQFF	TGTGCCAGCAGCCCCGGGGTAGCGGGAGATAACTATGAGCAGTTCTTC
TRBJ2-1	TRBD2	.	TRBV7-2	CASSISGGPYNEQFF	TGTGCCAGCAGCATTAGCGGGGGGCCCTACAATGAGCAGTTCTTC
TRBJ1-1	.	.	TRBV19	CASSRREMNTEAFF	TGTGCCAGTAGTCGCCGAGAAATGAACACTGAAGCTTTCTTT
TRBJ2-3	.	.	TRBV7-3	CASSLEGTTDTQYF	TGTGCCAGCAGCTTAGAGGGGACCACAGATACGCAGTATTTT
TRBJ2-5	.	once	TRBV5-8	CASSLFAVPGTQYF	TGTGCCAGCAGCTTGTTCGCGGTACCAGGGACCCAGTACTTC
TRBJ2-7	TRBD1	.	TRBV4-3	CASSHRTGGSYEQYF	TGCGCCAGCAGCCATAGGACAGGGGGCTCCTACGAGCAGTACTTC
TRBJ1-5	.	.	TRBV10-3	CAISESSGNNQPQHF	TGTGCCATCAGTGAGTCGTCGGGGAACAATCAGCCCCAGCATTTT
TRBJ2-3	.	.	TRBV10-3	CATGPTDTQYF	TGTGCCACGGGGCCCACAGATACGCAGTATTTT
TRBJ2-1	.	.	TRBV27	CASSALDRVQVRFF	TGTGCCAGCAGTGCCCTGGACCGAGTTCAGGTCCGGTTCTTC
TRBJ2-7	.	.	TRBV5-6	CASSTGLLEQYF	TGTGCCAGCAGCACTGGACTACTCGAGCAGTACTTC
TRBJ2-7	.	.	TRBV5-5	CASSLTSNEQYF	TGTGCCAGCAGCTTGACTAGCAACGAGCAGTACTTC
TRBJ2-7	.	.	TRBV7-2	CASSLRRTYEQYF	TGTGCCAGCAGCCTCCGACGGACCTACGAGCAGTACTTC
TRBJ2-1	TRBD1	.	TRBV10-3	CAIRHPGTGPYNEQFF	TGTGCCATTAGACATCCCGGGACAGGTCCCTACAATGAGCAGTTCTTC
TRBJ2-7	.	.	TRBV30	CAWSPDSYEQYF	TGTGCCTGGAGCCCAGACAGCTACGAGCAGTACTTC
TRBJ2-7	.	.	TRBV7-2	CASSLSEEQYF	TGTGCCAGCAGCTTATCGGAGGAGCAGTACTTC
TRBJ1-2	.	.	TRBV5-6	CASSLWRAPYGYTF	TGTGCCAGCAGCTTGTGGCGCGCCCCTTATGGCTACACCTTC
TRBJ1-5	TRBD1	once	TRBV10-3	CATRTDRFNQPQHF	TGTGCCACTAGAACGGACAGGTTTAATCAGCCCCAGCATTTT
TRBJ2-5	.	once	TRBV7-8	CASSRKGGTVETQYF	TGTGCCAGCAGCCGTAAGGGGGGGACAGTAGAGACCCAGTACTTC
TRBJ2-3	TRBD2	.	TRBV27	CASSFWTSGRDTKKDTQYF	TGTGCCAGCAGTTTCTGGACTAGCGGGAGGGATACTAAGAAAGATACGCAGTATTTT
TRBJ1-3	.	.	TRBV7-2	CASSEGPTGNTIYF	TGTGCCAGCAGCGAGGGACCGACTGGAAACACCATATATTTT
TRBJ2-1	TRBD2	.	TRBV28	CASRETSGNYNEQFF	TGTGCCAGCAGGGAGACTAGCGGCAACTACAATGAGCAGTTCTTC
TRBJ2-6	.	.	TRBV7-9	CASSLAGANVLTF	TGTGCCAGCAGCTTAGCCGGGGCCAACGTCCTGACTTTC
TRBJ1-3	.	.	TRBV6-5	CASSRLQSSGNTIYF	TGTGCCAGCAGTCGTCTACAGAGCTCTGGAAACACCATATATTTT
TRBJ2-1	.	.	TRBV11-2	CASSLMYRYNEQFF	TGTGCCAGCAGCTTAATGTATCGTTACAATGAGCAGTTCTTC
TRBJ2-1	.	.	TRBV9	CASSPRRARNANEQFF	TGTGCCAGCAGCCCACGTCGGGCTAGAAACGCCAATGAGCAGTTCTTC
TRBJ2-7	TRBD2	.	TRBV6-5	CASTRTSGSKYEQYF	TGTGCCAGCACCAGAACTAGCGGGAGTAAGTACGAGCAGTACTTC
TRBJ2-1	.	once	TRBV4-2	CASSLDHLREQFF	TGTGCCAGCAGCCTAGACCACCTTCGGGAGCAGTTCTTC
TRBJ2-3	.	.	TRBV7-2	CASRLEWLRDTQYF	TGTGCCAGCAGGTTAGAATGGCTTCGCGATACGCAGTATTTT
TRBJ1-4	.	.	TRBV7-9	CASSSEAGPYEKLFF	TGTGCCAGCAGCTCCGAGGCAGGGCCTTATGAAAAACTGTTTTTT
TRBJ2-3	.	.	TRBV11-1	CASSFRGTDTQYF	TGTGCCAGCAGCTTTAGGGGCACAGATACGCAGTATTTT
TRBJ1-2	.	.	TRBV7-9	CASSLVVPFRGYTF	TGTGCCAGCAGCTTAGTCGTACCATTTCGTGGCTACACCTTC
TRBJ1-6	.	.	TRBV2	CASISDGSSYNSPLHF	TGTGCCAGCATCTCGGATGGCAGCTCCTATAATTCACCCCTCCACTTT
TRBJ2-2	TRBD1	.	TRBV6-5	CASKKDRATGELFF	TGTGCCAGCAAAAAGGACAGGGCTACCGGGGAGCTGTTTTTT
TRBJ1-1	.	.	TRBV6-6	CASSYEAAGRNTEAFF	TGTGCCAGCAGTTACGAAGCCGCGGGTCGGAACACTGAAGCTTTCTTT
TRBJ2-7	TRBD1	.	TRBV29-1	CSATTPGRGLNEQYF	TGCAGCGCTACGACCCCAGGCAGGGGGCTGAACGAGCAGTACTTC
TRBJ2-7	.	.	TRBV14	CASSQVLPGVDQQYF	TGTGCCAGCAGCCAAGTGCTCCCCGGCGTGGACCAGCAGTACTTC
TRBJ2-5	.	.	TRBV7-3	CASSPFGSAETQYF	TGTGCCAGCAGCCCATTTGGGAGCGCGGAGACCCAGTACTTC
TRBJ1-2	.	.	TRBV7-2	CASSLSGESGYTF	TGTGCCAGCAGCTTATCTGGGGAGTCCGGCTACACCTTC
TRBJ1-5	.	.	TRBV29-1	CSVSTDSNQPQHF	TGCAGCGTGTCGACGGATAGCAATCAGCCCCAGCATTTT
TRBJ2-5	.	.	TRBV5-1	CASSSLPQETQYF	TGCGCCAGCAGCTCCCTGCCCCAAGAGACCCAGTACTTC
TRBJ2-1	.	.	TRBV7-2	CASSRAIGGRNEQFF	TGTGCCAGCAGCCGAGCTATAGGAGGGCGGAATGAGCAGTTCTTC
TRBJ2-2	TRBD2	.	TRBV19	CASSIGLAGVDTGELFF	TGTGCCAGTAGTATAGGGCTAGCGGGAGTGGACACCGGGGAGCTGTTTTTT
TRBJ1-3	.	once	TRBV5-1	CASSVGLLGGAGNTIYF	TGCGCCAGCAGCGTTGGGCTCTTGGGGGGAGCTGGAAACACCATATATTTT
TRBJ2-7	.	.	TRBV28	CASSWGEYEQYF	TGTGCCAGCAGTTGGGGGGAGTACGAGCAGTACTTC
TRBJ2-4	.	.	TRBV19	CASSISVAGNLAKNIQYF	TGTGCCAGTAGTATCTCCGTGGCAGGAAACCTAGCCAAAAACATTCAGTACTTC
TRBJ2-1	TRBD2	.	TRBV7-3	CASSLMASGVNEQFF	TGTGCCAGCAGCTTAATGGCTAGCGGGGTAAATGAGCAGTTCTTC
TRBJ1-2	.	.	TRBV18	CASSPDSYGYTF	TGTGCCAGCTCACCGGACAGCTATGGCTACACCTTC
TRBJ2-2	.	.	TRBV6-1	CASRIGTIDTGELFF	TGTGCCAGCCGAATCGGGACAATTGACACCGGGGAGCTGTTTTTT
TRBJ2-2	.	.	TRBV28	CASSLRGANTGELFF	TGTGCCAGCAGTTTAAGAGGGGCTAACACCGGGGAGCTGTTTTTT
TRBJ2-1	.	.	TRBV21-1	CASSKPGLAAYNEQFF	TGTGCCAGCAGCAAACCGGGCCTAGCGGCTTACAATGAGCAGTTCTTC
TRBJ1-2	.	.	TRBV5-6	CASSFDMGYTF	TGTGCCAGCAGCTTTGACATGGGCTACACCTTC
TRBJ2-2	TRBD2	.	TRBV18	CASSPPGRESIGELFF	TGTGCCAGCTCACCACCGGGGCGGGAGTCGATCGGGGAGCTGTTTTTT
TRBJ2-7	TRBD2	.	TRBV28	CASSSWGGPSDEQYF	TGTGCCAGCAGTTCCTGGGGAGGGCCATCTGACGAGCAGTACTTC
TRBJ2-7	.	.	TRBV9	CASSPTSSGGYEQYF	TGTGCCAGCAGTCCAACCTCATCCGGGGGCTACGAGCAGTACTTC
TRBJ2-7	TRBD1	.	TRBV2	CASMTGLYGSYEQYF	TGTGCCAGCATGACAGGGCTTTATGGGTCCTACGAGCAGTACTTC
TRBJ2-7	.	.	TRBV5-8	CASSVGGPSYEQYF	TGTGCCAGCAGCGTTGGGGGGCCCTCCTACGAGCAGTACTTC